What follows are 18 T cell receptor beta chains derived from one specimen sequenced in a study of blood T cell repertoires in COVID-19. This table comes from immunoSEQ multiplex PCR, and its TCRdb copy is limited to in-frame clones, with some not included. The sample carries 200,000 to 250,000 clones, about 90% recorded once. Sequenced: PBMCs or T cells enriched from blood (not recorded which). Every receptor here comes from a man younger than 45 who had recovered from COVID-19.

The chain joins TRBV5-1 to TRBJ2-3; 8 bases align to TRBD1. Germline trimming cut 0 bases from V and 4 bases from J; bases unmatched to any gene: 10. Germline loops: CDR1 SGHRS, CDR2 YFSETQ. This CDR3 comprises 17 residues. The CDR3 nucleotides read TGCGCCAGCAGCTTGGGGCCACAGGGGGAGGTCGCAGATACGCAGTATTTT. It codes for CASSLGPQGEVADTQYF.

The genes are TRBV5-1 and TRBJ1-1; TRBD1 aligns across 8 bases. Germline trimming cut 3 bases from V and 1 base from J; bases unmatched to any gene: 20. This CDR3 is built from 20 residues. Germline V lookup: CDR1 SGHRS, CDR2 YFSETQ. The CDR3 here is CASSSLSLRTGRLANTEAFF. In DNA, the CDR3 is TGCGCCAGCAGCTCGCTTAGTCTTCGGACAGGGAGGCTGGCGAACACTGAAGCTTTCTTT.

This clone was detected only once. V usage is TRBV5-1 and J usage is TRBJ1-2, with 8 bases fitting TRBD1. Germline CDR1 is SGHRS and CDR2 is YFSETQ. V shed 0 bases and J 7 bases; nucleotides not matched to a gene: 8. The CDR3 loop spans 15 amino acids. DNA for the CDR3: TGCGCCAGCAGCTTGGTCGGTCAGGGGGCGGTTGGCTACACCTTC. This sequence encodes CASSLVGQGAVGYTF.

The chain uses TRBV4-3 and TRBJ1-2; TRBD1 matches at 10 bases. Germline assignment: CDR1 LGHNA and CDR2 YSLEER. Trimming removed 1 base from V and 4 bases from J; junction bases left unmatched: 9. The CDR3 length is 17 residues. The CDR3 loop is CASSQAWGQGSRYGYTF. The CDR3 DNA follows: TGCGCCAGCAGCCAAGCCTGGGGACAGGGGAGTCGCTATGGCTACACCTTC.

The chain combines TRBV5-5 with TRBJ2-7; the match to TRBD1 covers 8 bases. Trimming cost V 0 bases and J 2 bases; bases outside gene matches: 4. Looked up from germline, CDR1 is SGHKS and CDR2 is YYEKEE (reference sequence). This CDR3 has 15 amino acids. CDR3 loop: CASSLGQGSAYEQYF. CDR3 in DNA: TGTGCCAGCAGCTTGGGACAGGGGAGCGCCTACGAGCAGTACTTC.

The V gene is TRBV28, the J gene TRBJ1-3, with D perhaps matching TRBD1 (5 bases). The CDR3 sequence is 13 residues long. Germline-derived CDR1 and CDR2 are MDHEN and SYDVKM. Trimming stripped 7 bases from V and 0 bases from J, with 7 bases between. The CDR3 DNA is TGTGCCAGCATAGACAGCTCTGGAAACACCATATATTTT. Protein product: CASIDSSGNTIYF.

This chain connects TRBV3-1 (or the pseudogene TRBV3-2) to TRBJ1-1; D is unclear. The CDR3 is made up of 13 amino acids. V lost 6 bases, J lost 1 base, and 9 bases lay in between. The germline V gene encodes CDR1 LGHDT and CDR2 YNNKEL (reference sequence). This CDR3 reads CASSRTENTEAFF. DNA of the CDR3: TGTGCCAGCAGTCGTACAGAGAACACTGAAGCTTTCTTT.

The chain recombines TRBV29-1 with TRBJ2-3; TRBD1 agrees at 7 bases. The length of the CDR3 is 15 residues. The trim removed 3 bases at V and 0 bases at J, leaving 6 bases unmatched. The germline CDR1 and CDR2 sequences are SQVTM and ANQGSEA. The CDR3, as DNA: TGCAGCGTTGATTCGGACAGGCTAAGCACAGATACGCAGTATTTT. Amino acids: CSVDSDRLSTDTQYF.

V and J are TRBV4-3 and TRBJ2-7, with 9 bases fitting TRBD2. Trimming cost V 5 bases and J 6 bases; bases outside gene matches: 8. The CDR3 has 14 amino acids. Germline V CDR1 and CDR2: LGHNA, YSLEER. CDR3: CASSFRAGGAEQYF. The CDR3 nucleotides read TGCGCCAGCAGCTTCCGAGCGGGGGGTGCCGAGCAGTACTTC.

The chain uses TRBV7-9 and TRBJ1-4, with D maybe TRBD1 (5 bases). The CDR3 runs to 15 residues. Trimming shortened V by 4 bases and J by 0 bases, and 9 bases separated the two germline ends. The germline CDR1 and CDR2 sequences are SEHNR and FQNEAQ (reference sequence). The CDR3 DNA follows: TGTGCCAGCAGCTCCCAGGGTACAACTAATGAAAAACTGTTTTTT. It encodes CASSSQGTTNEKLFF.

The chain uses TRBV27 and TRBJ2-7; unclear D gene. V was cut by 2 bases and J by 3 bases, with 8 bases left in between. The germline gives CDR1 MNHEY, CDR2 SMNVEV (reference sequence). This CDR3 is built from 13 residues. The CDR3 is CASSLGTYYEQYF. The CDR3 DNA follows: TGTGCCAGCAGTTTAGGTACATACTACGAGCAGTACTTC.

This rearrangement joins TRBV11-3 to TRBJ1-6; maybe TRBD1 (5 bases). Germline values: CDR1 SGHNT, CDR2 YENEEA. The V gene lost 3 bases and the J gene lost 11 bases, with 11 bases spanning the gap. The CDR3 covers 13 residues. In nucleotides, the CDR3 is TGTGCCAGCAGCTTGGACAAAGGGACACCCCTCCACTTT. Translating it yields CASSLDKGTPLHF. Combining the CDR3 with reference TRBV11-3 and TRBJ1-6 gives the whole variable domain EAGVVQSPRYKIIEKKQPVAFWCNPISGHNTLYWYLQNLGQGPELLIRYENEEAVDDSQLPKDRFSAERLKGVDSTLKIQPAELGDSAVYLCASSLDKGTPLHFGNGTRLTVT.

The rearrangement uses TRBV6-5 and TRBJ2-1; 8 bases are shared with TRBD2. Per the germline V gene, CDR1 is MNHEY and CDR2 is SVGAGI. The CDR3 is made up of 13 amino acids. V lost 4 bases to trimming and J lost 12 bases; unmatched junction nucleotides: 8. The CDR3 is CASSSSLAAGQFF. The CDR3 DNA reads TGTGCCAGCAGTTCCTCACTAGCGGCGGGGCAGTTCTTC.

CDR3: CASSMQTDRLHF. The CDR3 DNA reads TGTGCCAGCAGTATGCAAACGGACAGGTTGCATTTT. The J gene is TRBJ1-5, the V gene TRBV7-9, with TRBD1 matching 7 bases. This CDR3 comprises 12 residues. V gave up 6 bases and J gave up 15 bases; unmatched junction bases: 11. CDR1 and CDR2 (germline): SEHNR, FQNEAQ (reference sequence).

The rearrangement links TRBV7-2 to TRBJ2-5; D gene ambiguous. CDR3 length equals 14 residues. Trimming took off 2 bases at V and 5 bases at J, with 12 bases between the two ends. Germline CDR1 and CDR2: SGHTA and FQGNSA. The CDR3, as DNA: TGTGCCAGCAGCTTAAGAGGAGCTGCCGAGACCCAGTACTTC. It translates to CASSLRGAAETQYF.

The CDR3 DNA sequence: TGTGCCAGCAGTTCACAGGGCAATCTGCGAGCTTTCTTT. Translation: CASSSQGNLRAFF. V is TRBV12-3 or TRBV12-4 and J is TRBJ1-1, with D possibly matching TRBD1 (6 bases). CDR3 length equals 13 residues. Trimming removed 4 bases from V and 10 bases from J, with 16 bases in between.

V usage is TRBV28 and J usage is TRBJ2-2; 10 nucleotides align to TRBD2. The V segment lost 6 bases and the J segment 9 bases; nucleotides outside the gene matches: 7. There are 14 residues in the CDR3. Germline CDR1 MDHEN, CDR2 SYDVKM. The CDR3 reads CASREGTSVRELFF. DNA of the CDR3: TGTGCCAGCAGGGAAGGGACTAGCGTCCGGGAGCTGTTTTTT.

This chain uses TRBV27 with TRBJ1-2; D possibly corresponds to TRBD1 (5 bases). Germline CDR1 and CDR2: MNHEY and SMNVEV (reference sequence). Trimming removed 4 bases from V and 5 bases from J, with 8 bases in between. The CDR3 runs 12 residues. As DNA, the CDR3 is TGTGCCAGCAGTTCCGGGGGGTATGGCTACACCTTC. The encoded protein is CASSSGGYGYTF.